This TCR beta chain was identified in a study of blood T cell repertoires in COVID-19. Study at large: Samples representing acute and convalescent COVID-19 were sourced from the United States, Italy and Spain. The cDNA or gDNA used as material had been derived from T cells, B-cell-depleted T cells, or PBMCs.

The CDR3 consists of 17 residues. Losses at the gene ends were 2 bases for V and 0 bases for J; bases not matched to a gene: 6. CDR1 and CDR2 (germline): LGHNA, YNFKEQ. Only in-frame clones appear in the TCRdb table, and some are missing; sequencing was by immunoSEQ multiplex PCR. This table holds 280,000 or so clones, 80% to 90% found once. Individuals drawn from 24 US areas were roughly 18 to 95 years old. Cohort allocation depended upon clinical history that participants reported. The clonotype was recovered from a man aged 25 to 45 who had recovered from COVID-19. The chain combines TRBV4-2 with TRBJ2-3; 9 bases are shared with TRBD2. The sample was PBMCs or T cells enriched from blood (not recorded which). The CDR3 DNA reads as TGTGCCAGCAGCCAATCGAGCGGGGGGATAAGCACAGATACGCAGTATTTT. Residues: CASSQSSGGISTDTQYF.